One and the same sample provided the 14 T cell receptor beta chains below, sequenced in a study of beta chain features in type 1 diabetes (dated 2018 in TCRdb). Study-wide conclusions, independent of this receptor: Type 1 diabetes patients showed a moderate but significant shortening of TCRB CDR3 length in all four CD4+ subsets.

Their target antigens are unknown. The library was built by means of the immunoSEQ multiplex PCR assay. The High Capacity cDNA Reverse Transcription Kit was used to reverse transcribe all of the isolated RNA, meaning that expressed TCRB transcripts were what got sequenced. The clones in this table, taken by TCRdb from immuneACCESS, are in-frame only. Not every clone is retained; where verified, under half of the shortfall comes from an unresolved V gene, and the cause of the rest is unknown. This sample holds some 52,000 clones; 35% to 50% were observed only once. The ten top clones hold 1.4% to 1.5% of the sample. Sequences were obtained from Tregs from blood. The sample's cell subset or site, from its label and the paper: regulatory CD4+ T cells. The receptors stem from a man aged 30 to 45 with type 1 diabetes.

The CDR3 sequence is CSPEGDRGSNQPQHF. The CDR3 DNA sequence: TGCAGCCCCGAGGGGGACAGGGGGAGCAATCAGCCCCAGCATTTT. V is TRBV29-1 and J is TRBJ1-5, with 11 bases that match TRBD1. CDR3 length: 15 amino acids. After removal of 8 bases from V and 1 base from J, the junction contained 7 bases not matched to a gene. Per the germline V gene, CDR1 is SQVTM and CDR2 is ANQGSEA.

CDR3 sequence reads: CASSLGTGENIQYF. DNA of the CDR3: TGTGCCAGCTCCCTTGGGACAGGAGAAAACATTCAGTACTTC. The V call is TRBV18, the J call TRBJ2-4; 8 bases agree with TRBD1. This CDR3 is built from 14 residues. CDR1 is KGHSH, CDR2 LQKENI, per germline. V shed 6 bases and J 5 bases; nucleotides not matched to a gene: 6. Looking up the rest from reference TRBV18 and TRBJ2-4 gives the full variable domain: NAGVMQNPRHLVRRRGQEARLRCSPMKGHSHVYWYRQLPEEGLKFMVYLQKENIIDESGMPKERFSAEFPKEGPSILRIQQVVRGDSAAYFCASSLGTGENIQYFGAGTRLSVL.

This chain joins TRBV27 and TRBJ2-3; TRBD1 aligns across 7 bases. CDR3 length: 19 residues. CDR1 and CDR2 (germline): MNHEY, SMNVEV (reference sequence). J was trimmed by 1 base and V by 6 bases; bases with no gene match: 19. The CDR3 here is CASSPMGNIWTGRTDTQYF. CDR3 coding DNA: TGTGCCAGCAGCCCAATGGGAAATATTTGGACAGGCCGCACAGATACGCAGTATTTT.

The V and J genes are TRBV11-2 and TRBJ2-1, with a possible D match to TRBD2 (7 bases). This CDR3 region has 15 residues. The germline V gene encodes CDR1 SGHAT and CDR2 FQNNGV. V gave up 4 bases and J gave up 1 base, with 11 bases separating them. Here the CDR3 DNA reads TGTGCCAGCAGCTCCGGGGGGACATCCTACAATGAGCAGTTCTTC. This encodes CASSSGGTSYNEQFF.

This clone has just a few counts. The rearrangement links TRBV6-5 to TRBJ1-1, with D tentatively TRBD1 (5 bases). The V gene lost 4 bases and the J gene lost 3 bases, with 9 bases spanning the gap. The CDR3 runs to 13 residues. The germline gives CDR1 MNHEY, CDR2 SVGAGI. CDR3 in DNA: TGTGCCAGCAGTTGGGGGGGAGACACTGAAGCTTTCTTT. Translated: CASSWGGDTEAFF.

J is TRBJ2-7 and V is TRBV5-4; TRBD1 agrees at 7 bases. This CDR3 is built from 18 residues. Germline V gives CDR1 SGHNT, CDR2 YYREEE (reference sequence). V trimming: 3 bases; J trimming: 0 bases; junction bases outside the gene matches: 15. The DNA of the CDR3 is TGTGCCAGCAGCTCTCACCTGGGCACACAGGGGAGCTCCTACGAGCAGTACTTC. The encoded protein is CASSSHLGTQGSSYEQYF.

The chain carries TRBV18 and TRBJ2-7, with 7 nucleotides matching TRBD1. Germline-derived CDR1 and CDR2 are KGHSH and LQKENI. This CDR3 region has 13 residues. V shed 4 bases, J shed 1 base, and the junction held 1 base outside the gene matches. The CDR3 protein is CASSQGASYEQYF. CDR3 coding DNA: TGTGCCAGCTCACAGGGGGCTTCCTACGAGCAGTACTTC.

The V and J genes are TRBV18 and TRBJ2-1; 14 bases map to TRBD2. Germline V gene sequence: CDR1 KGHSH, CDR2 LQKENI. The CDR3 spans 15 residues. After removal of 4 bases from V and 9 bases from J, the junction contained 5 bases not matched to a gene. CDR3 amino acids: CASSRGLAGAVEQFF. The CDR3 nucleotides read TGTGCCAGCTCACGGGGACTAGCGGGAGCGGTTGAGCAGTTCTTC. Using reference TRBV18 and TRBJ2-1 for the parts outside the CDR3, the full variable domain is NAGVMQNPRHLVRRRGQEARLRCSPMKGHSHVYWYRQLPEEGLKFMVYLQKENIIDESGMPKERFSAEFPKEGPSILRIQQVVRGDSAAYFCASSRGLAGAVEQFFGPGTRLTVL.

The chain joins TRBV4-3 to TRBJ2-1; 9 positions agree with TRBD2. The CDR3 loop spans 15 amino acids. Germline CDR1 LGHNA, CDR2 YSLEER. Trimming removed 4 bases from V and 5 bases from J; junction bases left unmatched: 6. The CDR3 sequence is CASSPRLAVNNEQFF. CDR3 nucleotide sequence: TGCGCCAGCAGCCCCAGACTAGCGGTAAACAATGAGCAGTTCTTC.

The genes are TRBV27 and TRBJ2-7, with TRBD2 identical over 7 bases. This CDR3 has 14 residues. Per the germline V gene, CDR1 is MNHEY and CDR2 is SMNVEV (reference sequence). V was clipped by 6 bases and J by 7 bases; unmatched bases: 12. In DNA, the CDR3 is TGTGCCAGCAGGCCTAAGAGCGGGACGGGGGAGCAGTACTTC. Protein: CASRPKSGTGEQYF.

At least ten counts were recorded for this clone. The gene calls are TRBV6-4 and TRBJ2-1; weak D call: TRBD2 (5 bases). Germline V gene data show CDR1 as MRHNA and CDR2 as SNTAGT. This CDR3 is 15 amino acids long. Trimming took off 4 bases at V and 5 bases at J, with 15 bases between the two ends. The CDR3 DNA reads as TGTGCCAGCAGTGTTGAACCGGGAAGCCACAATGAGCAGTTCTTC. Residues: CASSVEPGSHNEQFF.

The chain links TRBV7-2 to TRBJ2-3; D is unresolved. With 5 bases removed from V and 2 bases from J, the gap between germline ends came to 5 bases. This CDR3 region has 12 residues. The germline V gene encodes CDR1 SGHTA and CDR2 FQGNSA. The CDR3 loop reads CASSLYTDTQYF. CDR3 sequence (DNA): TGTGCCAGCAGCCTATACACAGATACGCAGTATTTT.

The chain employs TRBV5-1 and TRBJ2-2, with a weak D call TRBD2 (5 bases). Germline V lookup: CDR1 SGHRS, CDR2 YFSETQ. The CDR3 has 13 amino acids. Trimming removed 4 bases at V and 7 bases at J, with 11 bases between. Here the CDR3 reads CASSRAGVGELFF. The CDR3 DNA sequence: TGCGCCAGCAGCCGCGCCGGGGTCGGGGAGCTGTTTTTT.

The V call is TRBV28, the J call TRBJ2-5; 12 nucleotides match TRBD1. The J call is uncertain, as TRBJ2-7 better fits the DNA end. The CDR3 contains 15 residues. Germline assignment: CDR1 MDHEN and CDR2 SYDVKM. The CDR3 reads CASSLSGQGAREQYF. DNA of the CDR3: TGTGCCAGCAGTTTATCGGGACAGGGGGCGCGCGAGCAGTACTTC.